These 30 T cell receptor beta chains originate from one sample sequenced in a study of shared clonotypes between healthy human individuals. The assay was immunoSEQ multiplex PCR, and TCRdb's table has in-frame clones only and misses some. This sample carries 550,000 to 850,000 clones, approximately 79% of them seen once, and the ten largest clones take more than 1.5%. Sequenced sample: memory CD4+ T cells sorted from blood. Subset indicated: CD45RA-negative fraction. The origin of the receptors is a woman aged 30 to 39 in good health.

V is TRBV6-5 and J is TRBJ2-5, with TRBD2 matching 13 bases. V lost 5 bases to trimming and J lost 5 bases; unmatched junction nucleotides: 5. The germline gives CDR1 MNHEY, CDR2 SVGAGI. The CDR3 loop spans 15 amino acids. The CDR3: CASSQWTSGSETQYF. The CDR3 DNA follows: TGTGCCAGCAGTCAGTGGACTAGCGGGAGTGAGACCCAGTACTTC.

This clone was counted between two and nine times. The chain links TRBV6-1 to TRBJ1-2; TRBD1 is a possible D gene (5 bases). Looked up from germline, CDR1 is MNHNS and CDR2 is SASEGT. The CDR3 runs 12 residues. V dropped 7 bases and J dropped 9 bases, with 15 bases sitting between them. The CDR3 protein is CASTSGGMRYTF. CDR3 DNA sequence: TGTGCCAGCACGTCTGGGGGGATGCGCTACACCTTC.

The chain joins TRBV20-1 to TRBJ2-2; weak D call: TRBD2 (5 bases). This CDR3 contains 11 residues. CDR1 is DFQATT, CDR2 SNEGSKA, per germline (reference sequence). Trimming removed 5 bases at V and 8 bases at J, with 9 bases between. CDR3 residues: CSAGGSGELFF. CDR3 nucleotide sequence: TGCAGTGCTGGAGGTTCTGGGGAGCTGTTTTTT.

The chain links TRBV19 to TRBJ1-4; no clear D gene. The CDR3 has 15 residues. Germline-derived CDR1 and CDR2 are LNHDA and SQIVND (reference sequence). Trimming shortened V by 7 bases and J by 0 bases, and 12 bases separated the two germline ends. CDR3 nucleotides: TGTGCCAGTAAACTGACGGCAGCAACTAATGAAAAACTGTTTTTT. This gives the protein CASKLTAATNEKLFF.

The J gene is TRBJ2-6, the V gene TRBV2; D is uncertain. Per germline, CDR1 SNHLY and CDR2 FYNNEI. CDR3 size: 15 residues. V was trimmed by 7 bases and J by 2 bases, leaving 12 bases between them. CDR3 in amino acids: CASTSNRAGANVLTF. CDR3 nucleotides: TGTGCCAGCACGTCAAACCGAGCTGGGGCCAACGTCCTGACTTTC.

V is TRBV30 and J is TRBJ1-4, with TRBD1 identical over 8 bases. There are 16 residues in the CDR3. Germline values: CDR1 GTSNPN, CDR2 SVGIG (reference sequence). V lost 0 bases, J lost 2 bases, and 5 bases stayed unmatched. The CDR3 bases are TGTGCCTGGAGTGTACAGGGGGTGTGGACTAATGAAAAACTGTTTTTT. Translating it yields CAWSVQGVWTNEKLFF.

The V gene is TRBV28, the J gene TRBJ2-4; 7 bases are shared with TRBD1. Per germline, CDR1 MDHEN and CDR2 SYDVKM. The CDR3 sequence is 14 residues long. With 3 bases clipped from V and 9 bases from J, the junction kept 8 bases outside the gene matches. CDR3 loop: CASSFADREGIQYF. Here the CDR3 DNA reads TGTGCCAGCAGTTTCGCAGACAGGGAAGGCATTCAGTACTTC.

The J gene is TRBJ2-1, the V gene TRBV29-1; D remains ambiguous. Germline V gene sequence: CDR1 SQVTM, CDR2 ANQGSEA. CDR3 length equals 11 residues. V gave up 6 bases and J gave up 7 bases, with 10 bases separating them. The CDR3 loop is CSVRRANEQFF. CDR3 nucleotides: TGCAGCGTCCGCCGGGCGAATGAGCAGTTCTTC.

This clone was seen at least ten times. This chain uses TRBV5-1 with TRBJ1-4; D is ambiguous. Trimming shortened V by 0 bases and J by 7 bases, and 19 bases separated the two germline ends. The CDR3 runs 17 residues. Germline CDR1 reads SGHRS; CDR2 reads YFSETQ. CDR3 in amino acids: CASSLERHTGSSEKLFF. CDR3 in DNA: TGCGCCAGCAGCTTGGAGAGGCACACTGGGTCGAGTGAAAAACTGTTTTTT.

The CDR3 coding sequence is TGCGCCAGCAGCCAAGCCCCGGGACAGGGGATCAACGAGCAGTACTTC. Protein: CASSQAPGQGINEQYF. The V gene is TRBV4-1, the J gene TRBJ2-7, with TRBD1 matching over 10 bases. Unmatched junction bases numbered 8, after V lost 1 base and J lost 5 bases. Germline CDR1 is MGHRA and CDR2 is YSYEKL. The CDR3 is 16 amino acids.

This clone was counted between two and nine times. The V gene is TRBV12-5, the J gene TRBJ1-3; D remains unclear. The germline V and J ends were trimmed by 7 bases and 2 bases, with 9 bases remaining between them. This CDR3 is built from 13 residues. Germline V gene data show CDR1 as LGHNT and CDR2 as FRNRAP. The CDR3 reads CASAGFPGNTIYF. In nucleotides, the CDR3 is TGTGCTAGTGCGGGTTTTCCTGGAAACACCATATATTTT.

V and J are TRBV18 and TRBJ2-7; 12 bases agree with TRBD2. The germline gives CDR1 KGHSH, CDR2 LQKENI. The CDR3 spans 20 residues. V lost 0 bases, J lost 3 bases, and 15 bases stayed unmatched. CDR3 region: CASSPPFGGQTSGRLYEQYF. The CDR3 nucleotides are TGTGCCAGCTCACCACCGTTCGGGGGACAAACTAGCGGGAGGCTCTACGAGCAGTACTTC. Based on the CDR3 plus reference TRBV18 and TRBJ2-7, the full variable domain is NAGVMQNPRHLVRRRGQEARLRCSPMKGHSHVYWYRQLPEEGLKFMVYLQKENIIDESGMPKERFSAEFPKEGPSILRIQQVVRGDSAAYFCASSPPFGGQTSGRLYEQYFGPGTRLTVT.

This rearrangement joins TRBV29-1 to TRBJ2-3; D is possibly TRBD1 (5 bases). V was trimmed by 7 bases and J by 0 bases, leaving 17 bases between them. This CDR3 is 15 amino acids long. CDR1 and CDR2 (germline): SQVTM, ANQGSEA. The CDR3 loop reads CSAQDRGTSTDTQYF. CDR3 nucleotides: TGCAGCGCCCAGGATAGGGGAACTAGCACAGATACGCAGTATTTT.

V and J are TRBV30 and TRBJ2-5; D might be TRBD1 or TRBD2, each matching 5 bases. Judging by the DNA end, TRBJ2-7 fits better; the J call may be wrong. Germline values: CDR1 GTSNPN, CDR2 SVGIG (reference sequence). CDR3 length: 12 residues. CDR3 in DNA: TGTGCCTGGAGTAGGGGAGACTACGAGCAGTACTTC. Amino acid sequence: CAWSRGDYEQYF.

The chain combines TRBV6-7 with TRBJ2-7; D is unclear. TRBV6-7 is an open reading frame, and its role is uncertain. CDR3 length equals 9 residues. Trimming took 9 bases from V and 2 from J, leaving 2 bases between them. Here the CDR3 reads CARTYEQYF. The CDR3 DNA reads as TGTGCCAGAACCTACGAGCAGTACTTC.

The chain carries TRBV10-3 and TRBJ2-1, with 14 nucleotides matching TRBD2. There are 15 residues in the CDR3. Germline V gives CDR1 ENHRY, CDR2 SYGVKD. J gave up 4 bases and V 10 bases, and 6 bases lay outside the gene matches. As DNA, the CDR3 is TGTGCCACCGCCGGGACTAGCGGGGGATACAATGAGCAGTTCTTC. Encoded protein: CATAGTSGGYNEQFF.

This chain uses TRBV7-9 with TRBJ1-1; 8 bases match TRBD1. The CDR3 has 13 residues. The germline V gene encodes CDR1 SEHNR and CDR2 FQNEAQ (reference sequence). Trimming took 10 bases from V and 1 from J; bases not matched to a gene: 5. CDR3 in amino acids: CATTGVGNTEAFF. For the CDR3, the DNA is TGTGCCACGACAGGGGTGGGGAACACTGAAGCTTTCTTT.

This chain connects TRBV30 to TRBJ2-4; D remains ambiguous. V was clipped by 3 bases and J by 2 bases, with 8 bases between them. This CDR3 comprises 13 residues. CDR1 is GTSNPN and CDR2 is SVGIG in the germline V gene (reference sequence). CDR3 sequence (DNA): TGTGCCTGGAGGAAGGGTACCAAAAACATTCAGTACTTC. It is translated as CAWRKGTKNIQYF.

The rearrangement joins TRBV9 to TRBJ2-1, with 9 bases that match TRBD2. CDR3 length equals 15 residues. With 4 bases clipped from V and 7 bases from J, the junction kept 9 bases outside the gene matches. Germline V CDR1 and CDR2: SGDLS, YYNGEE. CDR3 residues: CASSPFAGGLNEQFF. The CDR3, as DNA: TGTGCCAGCAGCCCCTTCGCGGGAGGGCTGAATGAGCAGTTCTTC.

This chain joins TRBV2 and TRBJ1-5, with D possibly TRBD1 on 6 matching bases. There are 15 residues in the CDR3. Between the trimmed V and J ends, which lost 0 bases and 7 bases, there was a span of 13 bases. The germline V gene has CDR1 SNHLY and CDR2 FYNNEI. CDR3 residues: CASSEAGGWGQPQHF. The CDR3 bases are TGTGCCAGCAGTGAAGCCGGGGGCTGGGGACAGCCCCAGCATTTT.

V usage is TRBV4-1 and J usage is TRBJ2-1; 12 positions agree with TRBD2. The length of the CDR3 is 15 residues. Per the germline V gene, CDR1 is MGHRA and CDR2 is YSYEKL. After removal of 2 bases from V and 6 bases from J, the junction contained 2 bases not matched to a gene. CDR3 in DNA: TGCGCCAGCAGCCAACCTAGCGGGAGGGGCAATGAGCAGTTCTTC. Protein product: CASSQPSGRGNEQFF.

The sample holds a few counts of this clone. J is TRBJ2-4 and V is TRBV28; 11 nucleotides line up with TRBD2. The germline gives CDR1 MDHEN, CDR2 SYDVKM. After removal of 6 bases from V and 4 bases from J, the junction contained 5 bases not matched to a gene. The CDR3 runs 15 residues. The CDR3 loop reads CASREGLAEKNIQYF. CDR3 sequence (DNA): TGTGCCAGCAGGGAGGGACTAGCGGAGAAAAACATTCAGTACTTC.

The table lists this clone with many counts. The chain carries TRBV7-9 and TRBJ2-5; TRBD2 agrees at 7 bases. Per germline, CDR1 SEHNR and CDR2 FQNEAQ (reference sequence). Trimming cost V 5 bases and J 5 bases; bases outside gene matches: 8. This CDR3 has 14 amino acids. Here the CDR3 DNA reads TGTGCCAGCAGCACTGGACTAGGTCGGGAGACCCAGTACTTC. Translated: CASSTGLGRETQYF.

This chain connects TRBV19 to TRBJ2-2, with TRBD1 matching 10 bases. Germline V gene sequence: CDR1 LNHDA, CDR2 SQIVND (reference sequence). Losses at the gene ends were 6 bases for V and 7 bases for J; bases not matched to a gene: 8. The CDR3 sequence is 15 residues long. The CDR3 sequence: CASSPDRGLGGELFF. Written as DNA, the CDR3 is TGTGCCAGTAGCCCCGACAGGGGGCTAGGCGGGGAGCTGTTTTTT.

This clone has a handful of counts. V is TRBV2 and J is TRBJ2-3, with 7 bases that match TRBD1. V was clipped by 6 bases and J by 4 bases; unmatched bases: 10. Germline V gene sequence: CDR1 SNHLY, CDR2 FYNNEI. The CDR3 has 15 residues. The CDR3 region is CASRHGQVVPDTQYF. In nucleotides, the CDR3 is TGTGCCAGCAGACACGGACAGGTCGTCCCAGATACGCAGTATTTT.

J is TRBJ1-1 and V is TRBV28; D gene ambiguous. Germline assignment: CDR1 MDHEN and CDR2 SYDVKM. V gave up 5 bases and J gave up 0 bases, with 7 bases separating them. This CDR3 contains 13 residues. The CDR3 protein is CASSPGVNTEAFF. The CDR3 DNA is TGTGCCAGCAGTCCCGGCGTGAACACTGAAGCTTTCTTT.

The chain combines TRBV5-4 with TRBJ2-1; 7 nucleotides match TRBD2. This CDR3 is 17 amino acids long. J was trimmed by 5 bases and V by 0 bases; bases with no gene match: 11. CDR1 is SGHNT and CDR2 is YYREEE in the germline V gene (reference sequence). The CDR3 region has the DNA TGTGCCAGCAGCTTGGAGGTGGGCGGGGAGGGTCACAATGAGCAGTTCTTC. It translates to CASSLEVGGEGHNEQFF.

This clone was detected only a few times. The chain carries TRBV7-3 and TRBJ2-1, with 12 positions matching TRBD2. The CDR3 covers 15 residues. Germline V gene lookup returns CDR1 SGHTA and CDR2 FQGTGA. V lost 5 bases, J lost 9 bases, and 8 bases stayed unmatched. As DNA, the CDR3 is TGTGCCAGCAGCCCTAGCGGGAGGGCACGGGGTGAGCAGTTCTTC. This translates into CASSPSGRARGEQFF.

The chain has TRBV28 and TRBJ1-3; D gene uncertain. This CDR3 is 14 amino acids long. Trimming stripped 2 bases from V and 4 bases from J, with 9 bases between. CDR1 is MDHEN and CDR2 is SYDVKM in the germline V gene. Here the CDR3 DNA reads TGTGCCAGCAGTTTAACCGAGGCCGGAAACACCATATATTTT. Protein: CASSLTEAGNTIYF.

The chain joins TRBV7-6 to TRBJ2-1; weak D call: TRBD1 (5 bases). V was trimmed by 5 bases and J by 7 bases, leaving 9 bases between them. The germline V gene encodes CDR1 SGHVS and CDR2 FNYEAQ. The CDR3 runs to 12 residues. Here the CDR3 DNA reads TGTGCCAGCAGCCAATCAGGGAATGAGCAGTTCTTC. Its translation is CASSQSGNEQFF. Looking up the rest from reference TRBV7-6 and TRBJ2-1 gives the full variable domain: GAGVSQSPRYKVTKRGQDVALRCDPISGHVSLYWYRQALGQGPEFLTYFNYEAQQDKSGLPNDRFSAERPEGSISTLTIQRTEQRDSAMYRCASSQSGNEQFFGPGTRLTVL.